The source of this TCR beta chain is a study of T cells after yellow fever vaccination. This clonotype was recorded many times. TCRdb fed the 5' RACE reads into MiXCR, producing one record per CDR3 protein. Of some 70,000 distinct CDR3 sequences detected, more than 6.5% appear once; the ten largest clones hold approximately 35%. The CDR3 consists of 15 residues. V lost 4 bases and J lost 0, with 8 bases in between. Per the germline V gene, CDR1 is SGHNT and CDR2 is YYREEE (reference sequence). The sequencing used CD8+ T cells sorted from PBMCs, collected 35 to 50 days after the first yellow fever vaccination. The V gene is TRBV5-4, the J gene TRBJ2-6; D remains ambiguous. The receptor comes from a man between 18 and 35 years old who received the YFV17D yellow fever vaccine. The CDR3 sequence is CASSPTSSGANVLTF. As DNA, the CDR3 is TGTGCCAGCAGCCCCACCAGCTCTGGGGCCAACGTCCTGACTTTC.